This note documents a single TCR beta chain sequence. As handled by the study authors: Using reference gene primer amplification, nucleated cell counts were estimated. Assay used: immunoSEQ multiplex PCR; TCRdb lists only in-frame clones, some missing. From that table come the V and J calls and clone size; the DNA was used to work out D and trimming. The data show over 150,000 clones, over 80% seen once. These data belong to a study of blood T cell repertoires in COVID-19. Whole-study context: Samples of COVID-19 (acute and convalescent) were obtained from the United States, Italy and Spain. PBMCs, B-cell-depleted T cells, or T cells were the source of the cDNA or gDNA that made up the material.

Specimen: peripheral blood. The TCR comes from a woman in her sixties or seventies with acute or convalescent COVID-19.

This CDR3 reads CAWSRTGGKYF. The CDR3 nucleotides are TGTGCCTGGAGTCGGACAGGGGGCAAGTACTTC. This chain connects TRBV30 to TRBJ2-5; 11 positions match TRBD1. From germline, CDR1 is GTSNPN and CDR2 SVGIG (reference sequence). The CDR3 has 11 residues. V lost 2 bases, J lost 12 bases, and 2 bases stayed unmatched.